The TCR beta chain described here comes from a study of blood T cell repertoires in COVID-19. Background on the study: Material from acute and convalescent COVID-19 was sourced from the United States, Italy and Spain. Nucleic acid was either cDNA or gDNA, and it came from T cells, B-cell-depleted T cells, or PBMCs.

Original processing methods: By means of reference gene primer amplification, nucleated cell counts were estimated. The repertoire was sequenced with immunoSEQ multiplex PCR; TCRdb's copy has only in-frame clones and lacks some. The D gene and trimming were derived from the DNA, and the V and J assignments and clone size from that table. The sample has around 300,000 clones; 85% to 90% are singletons. In this sample, this clone turned up once. Seattle patient enrollment occurred during active infection, with longitudinal follow-up thereafter. Germline assignment: CDR1 SGHNT and CDR2 YYREEE (reference sequence). The CDR3 has 15 residues. V lost 4 bases and J lost 5; bases outside the gene matches: 11.

Material for sequencing was peripheral blood. The TCR originated in a middle-aged woman with COVID-19, enrolled during active disease. The genes are TRBV5-4 and TRBJ2-7; 8 bases align to TRBD1. DNA for the CDR3: TGTGCCAGCAGCCCACCCGGAAAGACAGGGGACGAGCAGTACTTC. This sequence encodes CASSPPGKTGDEQYF.